This TCR beta chain was profiled in a study of CD8 T cells in Susac syndrome. TCR beta from blood CD8+ and CD4+ T cells was sequenced. In the multiple sclerosis control group, patients were treatment-naive and had stable or active relapsing-remitting disease. The CDR3 runs to 15 residues. The germline CDR1 and CDR2 sequences are MNHEY and SMNVEV (reference sequence). With 0 bases clipped from V and 3 bases from J, the junction kept 4 bases outside the gene matches. When the RNA was reverse transcribed, random hexamers were used with an input of roughly 0.5 to 1 ug. TCR beta CDR3 was amplified by immunoSEQ covering 54 Vbeta and 13 Jbeta. In TCRdb, the immunoSEQ multiplex PCR reads were re-called with MiXCR into one record per CDR3 protein. The sample includes approximately 170,000 distinct CDR3 sequences, 94% of them seen just once.

This chain connects TRBV27 to TRBJ1-1, with 7 positions matching TRBD1. The receptor comes from a human donor with multiple sclerosis. Sequencing was done on a sample of CD4+ T cells from PBMCs. CDR3 in DNA: TGTGCCAGCAGTTTATCGTCGCAGGGGGACACTGAAGCTTTCTTT. Translation: CASSLSSQGDTEAFF.